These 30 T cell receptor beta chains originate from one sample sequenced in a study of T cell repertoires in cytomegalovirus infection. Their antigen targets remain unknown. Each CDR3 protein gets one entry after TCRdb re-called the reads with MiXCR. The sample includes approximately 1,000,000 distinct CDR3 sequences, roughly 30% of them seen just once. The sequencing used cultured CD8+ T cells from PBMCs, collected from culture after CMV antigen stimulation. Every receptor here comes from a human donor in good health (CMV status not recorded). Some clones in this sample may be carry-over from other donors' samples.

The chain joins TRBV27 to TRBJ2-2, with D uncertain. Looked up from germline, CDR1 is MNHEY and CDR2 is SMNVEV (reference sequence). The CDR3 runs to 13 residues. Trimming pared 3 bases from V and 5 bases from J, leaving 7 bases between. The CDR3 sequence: CASSFERTGELFF. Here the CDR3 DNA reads TGTGCCAGCAGTTTCGAGCGTACCGGGGAGCTGTTTTTT.

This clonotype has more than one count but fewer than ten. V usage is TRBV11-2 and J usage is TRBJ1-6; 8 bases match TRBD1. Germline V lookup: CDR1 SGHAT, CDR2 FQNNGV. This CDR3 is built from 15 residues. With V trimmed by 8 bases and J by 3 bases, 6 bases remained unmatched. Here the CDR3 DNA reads TGTGCCAGCGGAGGGGACAGGAGCTATAATTCACCCCTCCACTTT. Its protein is CASGGDRSYNSPLHF.

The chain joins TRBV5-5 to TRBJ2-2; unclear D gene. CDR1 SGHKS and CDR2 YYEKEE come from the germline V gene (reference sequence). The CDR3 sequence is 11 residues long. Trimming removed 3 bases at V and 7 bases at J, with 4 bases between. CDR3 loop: CASSYYGELFF. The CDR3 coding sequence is TGTGCCAGCAGCTACTACGGGGAGCTGTTTTTT.

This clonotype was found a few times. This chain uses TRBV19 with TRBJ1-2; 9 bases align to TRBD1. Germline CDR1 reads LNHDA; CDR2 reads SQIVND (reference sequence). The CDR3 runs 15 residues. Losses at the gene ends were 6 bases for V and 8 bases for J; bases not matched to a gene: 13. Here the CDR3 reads CASRDLGQGSQGYTF. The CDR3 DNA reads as TGTGCCAGTAGGGACCTGGGACAGGGATCACAGGGCTACACCTTC.

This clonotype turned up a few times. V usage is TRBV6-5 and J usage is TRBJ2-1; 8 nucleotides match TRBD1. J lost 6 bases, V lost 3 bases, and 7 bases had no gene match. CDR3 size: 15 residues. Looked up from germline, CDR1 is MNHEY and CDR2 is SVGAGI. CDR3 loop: CASSYQGALSNEQFF. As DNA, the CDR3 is TGTGCCAGCAGTTATCAGGGGGCGCTTTCCAATGAGCAGTTCTTC.

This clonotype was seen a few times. The CDR3 region has the DNA TGTGCCAGCAGCGTTAGACACGTGAACACCGGGGAGCTGTTTTTT. Amino acids: CASSVRHVNTGELFF. The chain employs TRBV7-9 and TRBJ2-2; D is unresolved. The CDR3 length is 15 residues. The germline V gene encodes CDR1 SEHNR and CDR2 FQNEAQ (reference sequence). V was shortened by 5 bases and J by 1 base, with 11 bases between the two germline ends.

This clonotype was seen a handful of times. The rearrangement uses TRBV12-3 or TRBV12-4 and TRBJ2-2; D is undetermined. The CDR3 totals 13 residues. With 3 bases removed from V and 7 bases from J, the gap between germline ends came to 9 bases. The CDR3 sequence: CASSFLSYGELFF. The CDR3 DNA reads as TGTGCCAGCAGTTTTTTATCGTACGGGGAGCTGTTTTTT.

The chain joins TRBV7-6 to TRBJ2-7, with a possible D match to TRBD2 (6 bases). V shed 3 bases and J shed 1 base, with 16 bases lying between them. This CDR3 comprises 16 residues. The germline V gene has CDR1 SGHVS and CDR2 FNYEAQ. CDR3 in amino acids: CASSFSLRDGSYEQYF. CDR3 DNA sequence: TGTGCCAGCAGCTTTAGTCTGCGGGACGGTTCCTACGAGCAGTACTTC.

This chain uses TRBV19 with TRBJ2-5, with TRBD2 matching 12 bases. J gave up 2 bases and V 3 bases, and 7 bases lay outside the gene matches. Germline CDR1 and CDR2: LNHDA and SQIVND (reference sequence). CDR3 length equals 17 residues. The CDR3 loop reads CASSIRLAGGTQETQYF. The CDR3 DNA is TGTGCCAGTAGTATCAGGCTAGCGGGGGGGACTCAAGAGACCCAGTACTTC.

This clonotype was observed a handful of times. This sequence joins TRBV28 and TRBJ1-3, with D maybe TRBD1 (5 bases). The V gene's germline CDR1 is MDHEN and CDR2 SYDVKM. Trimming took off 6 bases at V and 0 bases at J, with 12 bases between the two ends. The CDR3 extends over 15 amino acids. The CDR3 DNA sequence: TGTGCCAGCAGCGGGGGGAGTTTCTCTGGAAACACCATATATTTT. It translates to CASSGGSFSGNTIYF.

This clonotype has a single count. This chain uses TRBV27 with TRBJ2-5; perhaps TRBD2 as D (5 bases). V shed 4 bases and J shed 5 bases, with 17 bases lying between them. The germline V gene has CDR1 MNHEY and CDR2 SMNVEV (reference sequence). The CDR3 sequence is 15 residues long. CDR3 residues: CASSSLGLTGETQYF. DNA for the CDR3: TGTGCCAGCAGTTCCCTCGGACTCACTGGGGAGACCCAGTACTTC.

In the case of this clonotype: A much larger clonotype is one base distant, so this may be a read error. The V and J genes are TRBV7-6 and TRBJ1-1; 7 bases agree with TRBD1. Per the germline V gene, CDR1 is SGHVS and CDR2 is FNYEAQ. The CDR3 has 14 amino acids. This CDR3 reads CVSSLRQGGTEAFF. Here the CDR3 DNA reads TGTGTCAGCAGCTTACGACAGGGCGGCACTGAAGCTTTCTTT.

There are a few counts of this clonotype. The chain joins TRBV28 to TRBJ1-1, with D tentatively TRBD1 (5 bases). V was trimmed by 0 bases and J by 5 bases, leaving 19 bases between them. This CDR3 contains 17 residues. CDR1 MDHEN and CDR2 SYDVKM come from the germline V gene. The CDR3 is CASSLWGRATGGTEAFF. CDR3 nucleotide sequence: TGTGCCAGCAGTTTATGGGGACGGGCAACTGGGGGGACTGAAGCTTTCTTT.

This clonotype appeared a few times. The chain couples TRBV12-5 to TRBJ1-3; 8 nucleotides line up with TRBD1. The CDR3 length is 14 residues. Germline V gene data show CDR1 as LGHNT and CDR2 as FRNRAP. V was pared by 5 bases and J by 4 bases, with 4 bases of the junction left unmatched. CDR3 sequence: CASGQGASGNTIYF. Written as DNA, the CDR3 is TGTGCTAGTGGTCAGGGGGCTTCCGGAAACACCATATATTTT.

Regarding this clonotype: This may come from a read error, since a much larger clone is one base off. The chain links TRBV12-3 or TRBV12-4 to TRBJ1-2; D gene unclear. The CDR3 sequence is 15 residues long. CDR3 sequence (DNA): TGTGCCAGCACCCCCGGGAACCCCTTAGTCTATAGCTACACCTTC. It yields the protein CASTPGNPLVYSYTF.

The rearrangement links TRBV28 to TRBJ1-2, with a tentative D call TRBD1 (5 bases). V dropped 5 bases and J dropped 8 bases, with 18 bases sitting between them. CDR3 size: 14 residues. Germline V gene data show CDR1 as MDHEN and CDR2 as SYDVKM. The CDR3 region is CASSPVLGDQGYTF. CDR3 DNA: TGTGCCAGCAGTCCCGTCTTGGGGGATCAGGGCTACACCTTC.

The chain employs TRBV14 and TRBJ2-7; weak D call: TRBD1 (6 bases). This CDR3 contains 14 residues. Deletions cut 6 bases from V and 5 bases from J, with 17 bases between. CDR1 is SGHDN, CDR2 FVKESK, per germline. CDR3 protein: CASRGLQGSHEQYF. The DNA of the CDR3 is TGTGCCAGCAGAGGTCTACAGGGTAGCCACGAGCAGTACTTC. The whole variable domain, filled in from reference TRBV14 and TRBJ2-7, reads EAGVTQFPSHSVIEKGQTVTLRCDPISGHDNLYWYRRVMGKEIKFLLHFVKESKQDESGMPNNRFLAERTGGTYSTLKVQPAELEDSGVYFCASRGLQGSHEQYFGPGTRLTVT.

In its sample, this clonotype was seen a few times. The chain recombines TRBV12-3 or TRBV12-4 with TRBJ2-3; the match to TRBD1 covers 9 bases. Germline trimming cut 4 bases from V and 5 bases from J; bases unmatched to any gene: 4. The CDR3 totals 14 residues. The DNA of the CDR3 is TGTGCCAGCAGTTGGACAGGGGTGGGAGATACGCAGTATTTT. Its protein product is CASSWTGVGDTQYF.

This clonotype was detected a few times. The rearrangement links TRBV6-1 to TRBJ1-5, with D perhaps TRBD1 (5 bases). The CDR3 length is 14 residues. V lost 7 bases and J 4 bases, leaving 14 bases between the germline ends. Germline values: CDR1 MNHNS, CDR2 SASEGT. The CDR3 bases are TGTGCCAGCACCACTCGGGGGGGAAATCAGCCCCAGCATTTT. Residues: CASTTRGGNQPQHF.

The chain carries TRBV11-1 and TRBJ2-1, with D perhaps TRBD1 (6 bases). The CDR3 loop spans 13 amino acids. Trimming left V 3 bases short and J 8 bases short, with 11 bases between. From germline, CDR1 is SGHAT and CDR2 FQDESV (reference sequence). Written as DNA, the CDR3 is TGTGCCAGCAGCTTCTACAGGGCGTATGAGCAGTTCTTC. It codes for CASSFYRAYEQFF. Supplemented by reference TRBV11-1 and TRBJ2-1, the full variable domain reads EAEVAQSPRYKITEKSQAVAFWCDPISGHATLYWYRQILGQGPELLVQFQDESVVDDSQLPKDRFSAERLKGVDSTLKIQPAELGDSAMYLCASSFYRAYEQFFGPGTRLTVL.

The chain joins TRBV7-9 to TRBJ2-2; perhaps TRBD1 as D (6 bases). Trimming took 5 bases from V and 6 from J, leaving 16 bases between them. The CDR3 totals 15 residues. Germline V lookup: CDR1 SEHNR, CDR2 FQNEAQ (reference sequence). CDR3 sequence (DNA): TGTGCCAGCAGCGGGTGGGGGCGCATCGCCGGGGAGCTGTTTTTT. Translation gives CASSGWGRIAGELFF.

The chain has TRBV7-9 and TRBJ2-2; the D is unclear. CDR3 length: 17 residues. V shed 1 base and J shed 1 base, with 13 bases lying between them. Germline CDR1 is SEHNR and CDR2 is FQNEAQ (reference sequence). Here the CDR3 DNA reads TGTGCCAGCAGCTTAGTGGTTCCAGGTCGGAACACCGGGGAGCTGTTTTTT. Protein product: CASSLVVPGRNTGELFF.

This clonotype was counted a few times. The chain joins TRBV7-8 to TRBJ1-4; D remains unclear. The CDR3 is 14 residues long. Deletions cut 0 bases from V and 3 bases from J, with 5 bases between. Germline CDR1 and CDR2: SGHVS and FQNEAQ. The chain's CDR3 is CASSLAVPNEKLFF. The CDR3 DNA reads TGTGCCAGCAGCTTAGCGGTTCCTAATGAAAAACTGTTTTTT. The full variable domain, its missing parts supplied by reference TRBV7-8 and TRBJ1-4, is GAGVSQSPRYKVAKRGQDVALRCDPISGHVSLFWYQQALGQGPEFLTYFQNEAQLDKSGLPSDRFFAERPEGSVSTLKIQRTQQEDSAVYLCASSLAVPNEKLFFGSGTQLSVL.

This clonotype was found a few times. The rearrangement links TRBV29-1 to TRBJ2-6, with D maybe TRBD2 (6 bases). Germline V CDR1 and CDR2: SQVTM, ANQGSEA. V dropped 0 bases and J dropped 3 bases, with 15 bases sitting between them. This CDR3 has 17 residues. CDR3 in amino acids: CSVEDPFGGIGANVLTF. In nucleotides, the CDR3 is TGCAGCGTTGAAGATCCCTTCGGGGGAATTGGGGCCAACGTCCTGACTTTC.

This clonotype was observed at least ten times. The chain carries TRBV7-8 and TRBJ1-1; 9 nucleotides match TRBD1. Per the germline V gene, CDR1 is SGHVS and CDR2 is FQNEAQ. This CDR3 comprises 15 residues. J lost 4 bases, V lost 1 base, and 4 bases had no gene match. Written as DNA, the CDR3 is TGTGCCAGCAGCTTAGAGGGACAGGGAAGCACTGAAGCTTTCTTT. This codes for CASSLEGQGSTEAFF.

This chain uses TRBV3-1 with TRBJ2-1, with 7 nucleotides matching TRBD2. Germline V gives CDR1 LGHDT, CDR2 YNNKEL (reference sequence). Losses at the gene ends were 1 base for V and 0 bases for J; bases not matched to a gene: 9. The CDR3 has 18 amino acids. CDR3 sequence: CASSQALARGSSYNEQFF. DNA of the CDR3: TGTGCCAGCAGCCAAGCTCTAGCGCGGGGGAGCTCCTACAATGAGCAGTTCTTC.

The CDR3 nucleotides are TGTGCCAGCAGTCCTACCCCAAAGCCGAGCTCCTACAATGAGCAGTTCTTC. Protein sequence: CASSPTPKPSSYNEQFF. J is TRBJ2-1 and V is TRBV6-1; D gene uncertain. Germline V gene sequence: CDR1 MNHNS, CDR2 SASEGT. This CDR3 spans 17 amino acids. Trimming stripped 5 bases from V and 0 bases from J, with 17 bases between.

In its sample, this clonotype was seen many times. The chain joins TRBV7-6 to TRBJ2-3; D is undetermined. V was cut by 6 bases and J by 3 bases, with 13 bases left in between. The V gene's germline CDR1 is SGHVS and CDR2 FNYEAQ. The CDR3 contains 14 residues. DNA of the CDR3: TGTGCCAGCAGTTCACAGCTGGGGACAGATACGCAGTATTTT. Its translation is CASSSQLGTDTQYF.

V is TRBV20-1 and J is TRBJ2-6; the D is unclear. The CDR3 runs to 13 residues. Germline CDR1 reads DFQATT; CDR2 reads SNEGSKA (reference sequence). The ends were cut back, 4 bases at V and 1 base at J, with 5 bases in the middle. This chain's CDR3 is CSAKKSGANVLTF. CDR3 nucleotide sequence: TGCAGTGCTAAAAAATCTGGGGCCAACGTCCTGACTTTC.

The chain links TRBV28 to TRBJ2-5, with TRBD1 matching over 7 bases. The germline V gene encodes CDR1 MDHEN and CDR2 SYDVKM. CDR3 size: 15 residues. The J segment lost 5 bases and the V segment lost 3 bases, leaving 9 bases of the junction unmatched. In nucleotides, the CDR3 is TGTGCCAGCAGTTTGCCCAGACAGGGCGAGGAGACCCAGTACTTC. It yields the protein CASSLPRQGEETQYF.